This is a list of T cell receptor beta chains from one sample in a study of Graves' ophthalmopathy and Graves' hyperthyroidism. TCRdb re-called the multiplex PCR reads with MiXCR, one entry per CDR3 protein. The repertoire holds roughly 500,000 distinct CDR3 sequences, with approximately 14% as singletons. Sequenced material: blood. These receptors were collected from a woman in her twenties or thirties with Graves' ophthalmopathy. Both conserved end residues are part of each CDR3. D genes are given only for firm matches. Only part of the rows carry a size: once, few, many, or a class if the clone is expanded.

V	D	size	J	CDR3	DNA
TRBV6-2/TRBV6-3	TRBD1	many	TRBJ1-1	CASSTGVPEAFF	TGTGCCAGCAGTACAGGGGTACCTGAAGCTTTCTTT
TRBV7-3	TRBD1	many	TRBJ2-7	CASSAGQGDEQYF	TGTGCCAGCAGCGCTGGACAGGGAGACGAGCAGTACTTC
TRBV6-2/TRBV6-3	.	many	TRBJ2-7	CASTSYEQYF	TGTGCCAGCACTTCCTACGAGCAGTACTTC
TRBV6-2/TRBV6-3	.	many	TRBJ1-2	CASSYLGPNYGYTF	TGTGCCAGCAGTTACCTGGGGCCTAACTATGGCTACACCTTC
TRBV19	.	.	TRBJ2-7	CASSPQGRTLGVQYF	TGTGCCAGTAGTCCTCAGGGGAGGACTTTGGGTGTGCAGTACTTC
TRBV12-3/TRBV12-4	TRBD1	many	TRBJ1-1	CASRQGARWHTEAFF	TGTGCCAGCAGGCAGGGGGCGAGATGGCACACTGAAGCTTTCTTT
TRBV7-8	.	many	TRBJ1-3	CASSLGRISGNTIYF	TGTGCCAGCAGCTTAGGGAGGATCTCTGGAAACACCATATATTTT
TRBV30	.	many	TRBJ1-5	CAWSPGPSHQPQHF	TGTGCCTGGAGTCCTGGACCCTCACATCAGCCCCAGCATTTT
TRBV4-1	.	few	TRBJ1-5	CASSQDFLDRFNQPQHF	TGCGCCAGCAGCCAAGATTTCCTTGACAGGTTTAATCAGCCCCAGCATTTT
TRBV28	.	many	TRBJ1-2	CASRWGDYGYTF	TGTGCCAGCAGATGGGGAGACTATGGCTACACCTTC
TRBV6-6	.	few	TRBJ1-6	CASSYSTGQGSPLHF	TGTGCCAGCAGTTACTCCACGGGCCAGGGATCACCCCTCCACTTT
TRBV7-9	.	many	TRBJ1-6	CASSLAVGSLHF	TGTGCCAGCAGCTTAGCCGTGGGATCCCTCCACTTT
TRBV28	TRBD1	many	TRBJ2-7	CASSWGGTGLYEQYF	TGTGCCAGCAGTTGGGGGGGGACAGGGCTTTATGAGCAGTACTTC
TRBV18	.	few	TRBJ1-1	CASSSVQSTEAFF	TGTGCCAGCTCATCGGTTCAGTCCACTGAAGCTTTCTTT
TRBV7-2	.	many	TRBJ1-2	CASSLDRRMGYTF	TGTGCCAGCAGCCTAGACAGGAGAATGGGCTACACCTTC
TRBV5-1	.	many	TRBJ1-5	CASSFGTTDSNQPQHF	TGCGCCAGCAGCTTTGGGACAACGGATAGCAATCAGCCCCAGCATTTT
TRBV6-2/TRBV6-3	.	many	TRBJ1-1	CASSGPGDLNTEAFF	TGTGCCAGCAGTGGACCCGGGGACCTCAACACTGAAGCTTTCTTT
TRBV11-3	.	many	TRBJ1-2	CASSLAGNPYGYTF	TGTGCCAGCAGCTTAGCAGGGAATCCCTATGGCTACACCTTC
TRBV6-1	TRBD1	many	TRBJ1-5	CASRENRGNQPQRF	TGTGCCAGCAGGGAAAACAGGGGGAATCAGCCCCAGCGTTTT
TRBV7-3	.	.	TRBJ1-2	CASSLSSGPDYGYTF	TGTGCCAGCAGCCTATCATCAGGGCCGGACTATGGCTACACCTTC
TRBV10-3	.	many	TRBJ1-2	CAIRPPGRGYTF	TGTGCCATCCGCCCCCCTGGGAGAGGCTACACCTTC
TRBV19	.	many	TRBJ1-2	CASSSPADSGGYTF	TGTGCCAGTAGTTCGCCGGCAGACTCGGGAGGCTACACCTTC
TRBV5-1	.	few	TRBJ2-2	CASHQGGVDTGELFF	TGCGCCAGCCACCAAGGGGGGGTCGACACCGGGGAGCTGTTTTTT
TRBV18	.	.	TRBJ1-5	CASSPWQGGQPQHF	TGTGCCAGCTCACCCTGGCAGGGCGGACAGCCCCAGCATTTT
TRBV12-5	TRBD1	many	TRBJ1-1	CASGLGQGAFTEAFF	TGTGCTAGTGGTTTGGGACAGGGGGCTTTCACTGAAGCTTTCTTT
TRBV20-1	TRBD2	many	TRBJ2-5	CSAKKREGRGTQYF	TGCAGTGCGAAGAAGCGGGAGGGCCGTGGGACCCAGTACTTC
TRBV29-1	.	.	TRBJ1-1	CSVSPFRGTPSEAFF	TGCAGCGTTTCCCCCTTCCGGGGGACTCCTAGTGAAGCTTTCTTT
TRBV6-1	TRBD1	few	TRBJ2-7	CASSPGDRVSPYEQYF	TGTGCCAGCAGCCCTGGGGACAGGGTGTCTCCCTACGAGCAGTACTTC
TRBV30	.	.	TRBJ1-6	CAWSRTIDSPLHF	TGTGCCTGGAGTCGGACAATTGATTCACCCCTCCACTTT
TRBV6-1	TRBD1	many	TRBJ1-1	CASIRTGWIEAFF	TGTGCCAGCATCCGGACAGGGTGGATTGAAGCTTTCTTT
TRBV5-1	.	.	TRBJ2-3	CASSRIRRGTDTQYF	TGCGCCAGCAGCCGAATAAGAAGGGGCACAGATACGCAGTATTTT
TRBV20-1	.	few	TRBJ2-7	CSASGGITLYDQYF	TGCAGTGCCAGCGGCGGGATTACTCTGTACGATCAGTACTTC
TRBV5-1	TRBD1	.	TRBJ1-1	CASRRQGAPGTEAFF	TGCGCCAGCAGACGGCAGGGGGCGCCGGGGACTGAAGCTTTCTTT
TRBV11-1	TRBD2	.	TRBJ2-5	CASSSILTSGSPEETQYF	TGTGCCAGCAGCTCTATTCTGACTAGCGGGAGCCCAGAAGAGACCCAGTACTTC
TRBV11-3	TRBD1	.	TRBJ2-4	CASSSIEDRVKNIQYF	TGTGCCAGCAGCTCCATTGAGGACAGGGTCAAAAACATTCAGTACTTC
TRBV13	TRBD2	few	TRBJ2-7	CASSFGRGESYEQYF	TGTGCCAGCAGCTTTGGGCGGGGGGAATCCTACGAGCAGTACTTC
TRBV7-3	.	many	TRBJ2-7	CASRPEGDYEQYF	TGTGCCAGCAGACCTGAAGGGGACTACGAGCAGTACTTC
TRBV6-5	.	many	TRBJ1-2	CASSYSRRGANCGYTF	TGTGCCAGCAGTTACTCGAGACGCGGGGCGAACTGTGGCTACACCTTC
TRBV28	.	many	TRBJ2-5	CASSLWRGRQETQYF	TGTGCCAGCAGTTTATGGCGGGGCCGCCAAGAGACCCAGTACTTC
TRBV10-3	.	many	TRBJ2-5	CAISETGRNQETQYF	TGTGCCATCAGTGAGACCGGACGGAACCAAGAGACCCAGTACTTC
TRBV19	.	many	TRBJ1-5	CASSIGRWGNQPQHF	TGTGCCAGTAGTATTGGCAGGTGGGGCAATCAGCCCCAGCATTTT
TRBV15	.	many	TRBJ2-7	CATSRVPGTTYEQYF	TGTGCCACCAGCAGAGTCCCCGGGACAACCTACGAGCAGTACTTC
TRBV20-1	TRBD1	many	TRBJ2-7	CSARQPVTGAYEQYF	TGCAGTGCTAGACAACCCGTTACAGGGGCCTACGAGCAGTACTTC
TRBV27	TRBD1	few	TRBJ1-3	CASRTGAGSGNTIYF	TGTGCCAGCAGAACAGGGGCCGGCTCTGGAAACACCATATATTTT
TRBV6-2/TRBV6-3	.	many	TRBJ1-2	CASKRGNYGYTF	TGTGCCAGCAAGAGAGGGAACTATGGCTACACCTTC
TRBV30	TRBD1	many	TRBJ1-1	CAQDRGDTEAFF	TGTGCCCAGGACAGGGGAGACACTGAAGCTTTCTTT
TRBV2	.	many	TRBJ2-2	CASLSPDRPNTGELFF	TGTGCCAGTTTGTCTCCGGACCGACCCAACACCGGGGAGCTGTTTTTT
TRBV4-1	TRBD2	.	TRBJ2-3	CASSQIIAGSGADTQYF	TGCGCCAGCAGCCAAATTATAGCGGGATCGGGGGCAGATACGCAGTATTTT
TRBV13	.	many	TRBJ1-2	CASSGRSNLPYGYTF	TGTGCCAGCAGCGGTCGGTCCAATCTCCCCTATGGCTACACCTTC
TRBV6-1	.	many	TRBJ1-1	CASSEGPFGTEAFF	TGTGCCAGCAGCGAGGGACCCTTTGGCACTGAAGCTTTCTTT